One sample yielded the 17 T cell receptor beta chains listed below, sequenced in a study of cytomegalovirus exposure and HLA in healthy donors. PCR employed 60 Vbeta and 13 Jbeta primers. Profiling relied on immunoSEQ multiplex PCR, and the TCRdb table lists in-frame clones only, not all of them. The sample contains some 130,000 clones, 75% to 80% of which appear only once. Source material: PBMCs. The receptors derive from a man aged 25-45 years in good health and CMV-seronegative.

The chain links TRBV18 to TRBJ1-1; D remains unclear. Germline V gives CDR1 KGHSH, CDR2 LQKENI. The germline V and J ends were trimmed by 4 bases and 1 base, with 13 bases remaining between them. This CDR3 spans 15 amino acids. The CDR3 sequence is CASSLSEPWNTEAFF. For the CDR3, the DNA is TGTGCCAGCTCACTAAGCGAACCGTGGAACACTGAAGCTTTCTTT.

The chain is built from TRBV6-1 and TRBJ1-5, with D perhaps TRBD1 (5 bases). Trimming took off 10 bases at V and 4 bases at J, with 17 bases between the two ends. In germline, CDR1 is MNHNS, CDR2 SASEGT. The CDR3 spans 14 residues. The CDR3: CATLEGPYNQPQHF. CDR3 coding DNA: TGTGCCACCCTGGAGGGGCCCTATAATCAGCCCCAGCATTTT.

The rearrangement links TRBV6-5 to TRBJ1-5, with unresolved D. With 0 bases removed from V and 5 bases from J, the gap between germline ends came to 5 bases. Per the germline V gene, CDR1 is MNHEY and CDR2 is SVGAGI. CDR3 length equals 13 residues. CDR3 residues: CASSYSSHQPQHF. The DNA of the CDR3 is TGTGCCAGCAGTTACTCGAGCCATCAGCCCCAGCATTTT.

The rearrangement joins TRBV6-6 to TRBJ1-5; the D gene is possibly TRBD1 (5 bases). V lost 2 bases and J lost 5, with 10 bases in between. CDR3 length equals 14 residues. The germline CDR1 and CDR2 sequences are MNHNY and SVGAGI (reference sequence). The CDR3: CASSYVQGDQPQHF. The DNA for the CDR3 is TGTGCCAGCAGTTACGTCCAGGGTGATCAGCCCCAGCATTTT.

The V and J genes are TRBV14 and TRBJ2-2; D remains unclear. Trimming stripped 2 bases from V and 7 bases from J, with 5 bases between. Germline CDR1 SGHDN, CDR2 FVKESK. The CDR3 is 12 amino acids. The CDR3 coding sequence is TGTGCCAGCAGCCAATACAGCGGGGAGCTGTTTTTT. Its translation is CASSQYSGELFF.

CDR3 sequence (DNA): TGTGCCAGCAGCCCGACAAGGCCCTACGAGCAGTACTTC. It is translated as CASSPTRPYEQYF. The chain employs TRBV7-8 and TRBJ2-7; D is ambiguous. Trimming stripped 5 bases from V and 2 bases from J, with 10 bases between. Germline V gene sequence: CDR1 SGHVS, CDR2 FQNEAQ. CDR3 length: 13 amino acids.

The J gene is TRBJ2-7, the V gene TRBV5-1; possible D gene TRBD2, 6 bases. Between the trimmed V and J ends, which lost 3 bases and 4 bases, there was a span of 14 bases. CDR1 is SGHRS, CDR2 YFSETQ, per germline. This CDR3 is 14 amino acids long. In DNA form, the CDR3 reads TGCGCCAGCAGCTCGGGGACTTCCCTATACGAGCAGTACTTC. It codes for CASSSGTSLYEQYF.

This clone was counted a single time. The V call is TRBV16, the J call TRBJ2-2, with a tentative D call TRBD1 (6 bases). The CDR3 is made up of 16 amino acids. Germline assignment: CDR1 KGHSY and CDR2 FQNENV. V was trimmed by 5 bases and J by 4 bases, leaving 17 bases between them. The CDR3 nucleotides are TGTGCCAGCAGCACCGGACAGCTTACTTTCACCGGGGAGCTGTTTTTT. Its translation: CASSTGQLTFTGELFF.

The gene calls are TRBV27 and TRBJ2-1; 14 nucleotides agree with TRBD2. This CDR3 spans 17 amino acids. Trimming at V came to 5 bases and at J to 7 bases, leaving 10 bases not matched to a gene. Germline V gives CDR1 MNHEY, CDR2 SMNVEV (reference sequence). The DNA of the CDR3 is TGTGCCAGCAGTCAACAACCGGGACTAGCGGGAGTGAATGAGCAGTTCTTC. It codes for CASSQQPGLAGVNEQFF.

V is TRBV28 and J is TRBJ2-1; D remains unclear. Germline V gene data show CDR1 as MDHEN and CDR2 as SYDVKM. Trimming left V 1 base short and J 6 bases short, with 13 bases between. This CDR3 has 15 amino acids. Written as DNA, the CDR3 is TGTGCCAGCAGTTTATCCCCCCCTCTCCTCAATGAGCAGTTCTTC. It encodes CASSLSPPLLNEQFF.

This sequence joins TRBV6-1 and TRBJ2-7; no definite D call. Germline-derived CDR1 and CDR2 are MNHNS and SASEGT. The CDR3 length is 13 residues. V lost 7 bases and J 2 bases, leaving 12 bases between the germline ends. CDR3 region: CASTNRQTYEQYF. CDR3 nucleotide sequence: TGTGCCAGCACGAACAGACAAACCTACGAGCAGTACTTC.

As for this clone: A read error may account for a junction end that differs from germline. The CDR3 loop is CASSLDSGVSRDTQYF. The CDR3 DNA is TGTGCCAGCAGCTTAGACTCGGGAGTGAGCAGAGATACGCAGTATTTT. The chain has TRBV7-2 and TRBJ2-3; TRBD2 is a possible D gene (6 bases). The CDR3 totals 16 residues. The germline V gene has CDR1 SGHTA and CDR2 FQGNSA.

The CDR3 here is CASSFAGVDAGELFF. In nucleotides, the CDR3 is TGCGCCAGCAGCTTTGCAGGGGTTGACGCCGGGGAGCTGTTTTTT. This chain joins TRBV5-1 and TRBJ2-2; weak D call: TRBD1 (6 bases). This CDR3 region has 15 residues. Germline V gene sequence: CDR1 SGHRS, CDR2 YFSETQ. The V gene lost 2 bases and the J gene lost 6 bases, with 14 bases spanning the gap.

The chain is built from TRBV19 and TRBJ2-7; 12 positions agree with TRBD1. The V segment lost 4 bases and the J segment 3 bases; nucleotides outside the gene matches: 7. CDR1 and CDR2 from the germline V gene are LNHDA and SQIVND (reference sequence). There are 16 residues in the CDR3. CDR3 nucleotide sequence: TGTGCCAGTAGTAAACCGGGACAGGGGGCAGGCTACGAGCAGTACTTC. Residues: CASSKPGQGAGYEQYF.

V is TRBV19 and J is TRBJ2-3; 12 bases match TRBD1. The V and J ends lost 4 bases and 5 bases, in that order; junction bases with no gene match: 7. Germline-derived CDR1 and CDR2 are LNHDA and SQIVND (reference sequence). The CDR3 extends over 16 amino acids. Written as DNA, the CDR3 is TGTGCCAGTAGTACTTTGGGACAGGGGGCGGAAGATACGCAGTATTTT. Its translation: CASSTLGQGAEDTQYF.

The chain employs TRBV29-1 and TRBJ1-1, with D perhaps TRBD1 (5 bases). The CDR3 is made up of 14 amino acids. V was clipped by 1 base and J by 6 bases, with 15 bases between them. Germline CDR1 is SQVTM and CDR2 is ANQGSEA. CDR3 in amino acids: CSVEVPGILSEAFF. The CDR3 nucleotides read TGCAGCGTTGAAGTGCCAGGGATTTTGTCTGAAGCTTTCTTT.

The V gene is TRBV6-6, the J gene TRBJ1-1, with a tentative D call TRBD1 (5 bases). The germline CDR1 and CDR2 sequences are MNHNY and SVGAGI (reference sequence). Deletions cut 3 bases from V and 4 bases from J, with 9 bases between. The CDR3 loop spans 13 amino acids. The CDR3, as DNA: TGTGCCAGCAGTTATAGGGGTTCCACTGAAGCTTTCTTT. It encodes CASSYRGSTEAFF.